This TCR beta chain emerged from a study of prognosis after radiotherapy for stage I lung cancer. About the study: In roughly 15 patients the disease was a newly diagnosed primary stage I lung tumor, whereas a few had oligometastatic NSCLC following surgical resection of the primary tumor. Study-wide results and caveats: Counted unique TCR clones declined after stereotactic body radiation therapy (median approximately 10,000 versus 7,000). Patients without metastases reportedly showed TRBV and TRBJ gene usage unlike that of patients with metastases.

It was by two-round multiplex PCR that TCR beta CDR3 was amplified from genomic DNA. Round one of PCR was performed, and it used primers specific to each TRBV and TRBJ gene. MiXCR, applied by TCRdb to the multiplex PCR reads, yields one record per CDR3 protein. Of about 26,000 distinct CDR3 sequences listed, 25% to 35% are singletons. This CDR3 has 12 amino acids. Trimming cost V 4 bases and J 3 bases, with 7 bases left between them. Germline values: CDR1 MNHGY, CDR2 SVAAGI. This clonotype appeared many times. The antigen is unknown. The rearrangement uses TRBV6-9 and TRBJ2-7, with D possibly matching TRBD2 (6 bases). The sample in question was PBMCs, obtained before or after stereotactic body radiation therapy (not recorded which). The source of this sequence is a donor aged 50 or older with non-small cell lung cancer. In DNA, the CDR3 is TGTGCCAGCAGTTGGGGGGTCTACGAGCAGTACTTC. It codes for CASSWGVYEQYF.